The 8 T cell receptor beta chains presented below share a single source sample, sequenced in a study of T cells in localized non-small cell lung cancer. The data were produced by immunoSEQ multiplex PCR, yet TCRdb's version contains in-frame clones alone and is incomplete. The data contain some 51,000 clones, about nine tenths of them singletons. Material: peripheral blood, obtained before any cancer treatment. Source of these receptors: a woman between 35 and 70 years old with stage I lung adenocarcinoma.

This clone has only a few counts. This chain joins TRBV4-2 and TRBJ2-5, with 11 positions matching TRBD2. This CDR3 has 15 amino acids. Germline loops: CDR1 LGHNA, CDR2 YNFKEQ. V was pared by 3 bases and J by 4 bases, with 4 bases of the junction left unmatched. CDR3 coding DNA: TGTGCCAGCAGCCAGGTAGCGGGGGGGGGAGAGACCCAGTACTTC. As protein: CASSQVAGGGETQYF.

This clone was counted a single time. This chain connects TRBV29-1 to TRBJ2-2; perhaps D is TRBD1 or TRBD2 (6 bases each). The CDR3 is 14 amino acids. V was trimmed by 3 bases and J by 7 bases, leaving 15 bases between them. Looked up from germline, CDR1 is SQVTM and CDR2 is ANQGSEA. The CDR3 here is CSVDSGGPHGELFF. The CDR3 DNA follows: TGCAGCGTTGATAGTGGGGGGCCCCACGGGGAGCTGTTTTTT.

The chain joins TRBV10-3 to TRBJ1-3; D is possibly TRBD1 (6 bases). V was trimmed by 4 bases and J by 0 bases, leaving 25 bases between them. Germline loops: CDR1 ENHRY, CDR2 SYGVKD. The CDR3 contains 20 residues. The CDR3 loop reads CAISVSSGADYGTSGNTIYF. The CDR3 DNA reads TGTGCCATCAGTGTTAGTTCGGGGGCCGATTATGGAACCTCTGGAAACACCATATATTTT.

The chain recombines TRBV7-9 with TRBJ1-5; a possible D gene is TRBD1 (5 bases). The CDR3 runs 13 residues. Germline CDR1 is SEHNR and CDR2 is FQNEAQ (reference sequence). Trimming shortened V by 8 bases and J by 4 bases, and 12 bases separated the two germline ends. The CDR3 DNA sequence: TGTGCCAGCTCGAGGGGAAGAAATCAGCCCCAGCATTTT. Residues: CASSRGRNQPQHF.

The rearrangement uses TRBV10-3 and TRBJ1-2; D gene unclear. The CDR3 runs to 16 residues. V was trimmed by 0 bases and J by 1 base, leaving 12 bases between them. Germline CDR1 and CDR2: ENHRY and SYGVKD. CDR3 residues: CAISESGKGRNYGYTF. CDR3 nucleotides: TGTGCCATCAGTGAGTCAGGGAAAGGGCGTAACTATGGCTACACCTTC.

The chain employs TRBV6-1 and TRBJ1-5, with 9 bases aligning to TRBD1. The CDR3 covers 13 residues. Looked up from germline, CDR1 is MNHNS and CDR2 is SASEGT. V dropped 4 bases and J dropped 7; count of bases not matched to a gene: 2. The CDR3 region has the DNA TGTGCCAGCAGTGGACAGGGGGGACAGCCCCAGCATTTT. The encoded protein is CASSGQGGQPQHF.

The chain employs TRBV6-1 and TRBJ2-7; the match to TRBD1 covers 7 bases. The V gene's germline CDR1 is MNHNS and CDR2 SASEGT. Trimming took 5 bases from V and 5 from J; bases not matched to a gene: 9. The CDR3 length is 14 residues. CDR3 residues: CASSQDRLSDEQYF. CDR3 DNA sequence: TGTGCCAGCAGTCAGGACAGGTTGAGCGACGAGCAGTACTTC.

This clone was seen just once. The CDR3 nucleotides read TGTGCCAGTAGTGCCCCCCGCCGGGGCTCCTACAATGAGCAGTTCTTC. Translating it yields CASSAPRRGSYNEQFF. The rearrangement joins TRBV19 to TRBJ2-1; the D gene is possibly TRBD2 (5 bases). Trimming stripped 5 bases from V and 0 bases from J, with 14 bases between. Germline V gene lookup returns CDR1 LNHDA and CDR2 SQIVND (reference sequence). This CDR3 contains 16 residues.